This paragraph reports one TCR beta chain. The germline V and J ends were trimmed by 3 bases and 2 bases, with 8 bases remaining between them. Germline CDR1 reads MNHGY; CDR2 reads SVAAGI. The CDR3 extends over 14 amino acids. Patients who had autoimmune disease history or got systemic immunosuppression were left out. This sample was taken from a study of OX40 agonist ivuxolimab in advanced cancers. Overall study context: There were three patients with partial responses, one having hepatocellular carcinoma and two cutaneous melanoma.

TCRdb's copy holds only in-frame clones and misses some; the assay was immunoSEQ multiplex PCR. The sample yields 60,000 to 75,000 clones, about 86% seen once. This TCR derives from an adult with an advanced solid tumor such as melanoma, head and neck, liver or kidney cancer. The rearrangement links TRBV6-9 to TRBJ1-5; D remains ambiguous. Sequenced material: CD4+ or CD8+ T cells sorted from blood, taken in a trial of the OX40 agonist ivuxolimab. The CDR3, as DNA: TGTGCCAGCAGTTACTCGTTAGGCAATCAGCCCCAGCATTTT. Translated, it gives CASSYSLGNQPQHF.